This is a list of T cell receptor beta chains from one sample in a study of T-cell reconstitution after alpha-beta-depleted transplantation in children. TCRdb called the PCR reads again in MiXCR, with one record for every CDR3 protein. Among about 500,000 distinct CDR3 sequences listed, about 33% were seen once. This sample comprised PBMCs from the stem cell graft donor, obtained from the stem cell graft. The receptors were gathered from a human donor who donated a stem cell graft to a child with aplastic anemia. CDR3s include the opening cysteine and the closing phenylalanine or tryptophan. A D gene is named only where the DNA matches it firmly. Only some rows state a clone size, as once, few, many or a class for expanded clones.

D,V,length,size,J,CDR3,DNA
TRBD1,TRBV5-1,13,-,TRBJ1-2,CASKDRGNYGYTF,TGCGCCAGCAAGGACAGGGGGAATTATGGCTACACCTTC
TRBD1,TRBV19,15,once,TRBJ2-7,CASSSPGGSASKQYF,TGTGCCAGTAGTTCCCCAGGGGGATCTGCCTCCAAGCAGTACTTC
-,TRBV5-1,13,-,TRBJ1-2,CASSADARGGYTF,TGCGCCAGCAGCGCGGACGCCAGAGGTGGCTACACCTTC
TRBD1,TRBV10-3,14,few,TRBJ2-2,CAIRGTANTGELFF,TGTGCCATCAGGGGGACAGCGAACACCGGGGAGCTGTTTTTT
-,TRBV6-2/TRBV6-3,16,few,TRBJ2-3,CASSNPGGGGTDTQYF,TGTGCCAGCAGTAACCCCGGAGGGGGCGGGACAGATACGCAGTATTTT
TRBD2,TRBV12-5,18,few,TRBJ2-1,CASGYLAGPSDSYNEQFF,TGTGCTAGTGGTTATCTAGCGGGGCCATCAGACTCCTACAATGAGCAGTTCTTC
TRBD2,TRBV20-1,13,-,TRBJ2-3,CSAGSGSTDTQYF,TGCAGTGCTGGTAGCGGGAGCACAGATACGCAGTATTTT
-,TRBV7-2,14,few,TRBJ1-2,CASSFSRADYGYTF,TGTGCCAGCAGCTTTAGCAGGGCGGACTATGGCTACACCTTC
TRBD2,TRBV6-2/TRBV6-3,14,-,TRBJ2-1,CASKGAGWNNEQFF,TGTGCCAGCAAAGGAGCGGGATGGAACAATGAGCAGTTCTTC
-,TRBV5-1,14,few,TRBJ1-1,CASSSDPVNTEAFF,TGCGCCAGCAGCTCTGACCCGGTGAACACTGAAGCTTTCTTT
-,TRBV24-1,16,-,TRBJ2-6,CATRQGGESGANVLTF,TGTGCCACCAGACAGGGTGGGGAATCTGGGGCCAACGTCCTGACTTTC
-,TRBV19,12,-,TRBJ2-5,CASSAVQETQYF,TGTGCCAGTAGTGCCGTCCAAGAGACCCAGTACTTC
TRBD2,TRBV30,13,-,TRBJ2-1,CAWRTSGRGEQFF,TGTGCCTGGAGGACTAGCGGGAGAGGAGAGCAGTTCTTC
-,TRBV7-9,12,-,TRBJ1-1,CASNRAGGEAFF,TGTGCCAGCAACCGGGCGGGCGGTGAAGCTTTCTTT
-,TRBV9,14,-,TRBJ1-4,CASSVLGGGEKLFF,TGTGCCAGCAGCGTACTGGGGGGCGGTGAAAAACTGTTTTTT
-,TRBV29-1,14,-,TRBJ2-2,CSARAGQNTGELFF,TGCAGCGCTCGAGCGGGCCAGAACACCGGGGAGCTGTTTTTT
TRBD2,TRBV20-1,13,-,TRBJ2-3,CSAGRGRGDTQYF,TGCAGTGCTGGCCGGGGGAGGGGAGATACGCAGTATTTT
-,TRBV10-3,15,-,TRBJ1-5,CAISEEGIGNQPQHF,TGTGCCATCAGTGAAGAAGGGATCGGCAATCAGCCCCAGCATTTT
TRBD1,TRBV10-1,12,-,TRBJ2-4,CASSSGQGIQYF,TGCGCCAGCAGCTCAGGACAGGGCATTCAGTACTTC
TRBD2,TRBV12-3/TRBV12-4,15,few,TRBJ2-3,CASTRREYEGDTQYF,TGTGCCAGCACCAGGCGGGAGTATGAGGGAGATACGCAGTATTTT
-,TRBV20-1,13,few,TRBJ2-1,CSATGLSYNEQFF,TGCAGTGCTACCGGGCTCTCCTACAATGAGCAGTTCTTC
-,TRBV29-1,13,few,TRBJ2-3,CSVKGEGTDTQYF,TGCAGCGTGAAGGGGGAGGGCACAGATACGCAGTATTTT
-,TRBV5-8,13,-,TRBJ1-1,CASSFPPNTEAFF,TGTGCCAGCAGCTTCCCACCGAACACTGAAGCTTTCTTT
TRBD1,TRBV7-9,14,-,TRBJ2-3,CASSSRDRGPQEDF,TGTGCCAGCAGCTCCCGGGACAGGGGGCCTCAGGAGGATTTT
TRBD1,TRBV12-3/TRBV12-4,15,-,TRBJ1-5,CASSQRDSLNQPQHF,TGTGCCAGCAGTCAGCGGGACAGCCTTAATCAGCCCCAGCATTTT
-,TRBV20-1,12,many,TRBJ2-5,CSASKGRETQYF,TGCAGTGCTAGTAAGGGCCGGGAGACCCAGTACTTC
-,TRBV20-1,15,-,TRBJ1-6,CSARDSGSTSSPLHF,TGCAGTGCTAGAGATTCGGGCAGTACAAGTTCACCCCTCCACTTT
-,TRBV20-1,14,few,TRBJ2-1,CSARPGASLGEQFF,TGCAGTGCTAGACCCGGGGCATCGCTAGGGGAGCAGTTCTTC
TRBD1,TRBV7-6,14,few,TRBJ2-2,CASSATGTNGELFF,TGTGCCAGCAGCGCGACAGGGACGAACGGGGAGCTGTTTTTT
TRBD1,TRBV6-5,17,few,TRBJ2-5,CASSYSLHGTGQETQYF,TGTGCCAGCAGTTACTCGCTACACGGGACAGGCCAAGAGACCCAGTACTTC
TRBD1,TRBV5-6,16,-,TRBJ1-2,CASSFLGTGANYGYTF,TGTGCCAGCAGCTTCCTCGGGACAGGGGCTAACTATGGCTACACCTTC
TRBD2,TRBV4-3,16,-,TRBJ2-5,CASSQGVSGSQETQYF,TGCGCCAGCAGCCAAGGGGTTAGCGGGTCCCAAGAGACCCAGTACTTC
TRBD1,TRBV5-6,14,-,TRBJ2-4,CASSTGGFGNIQYF,TGTGCCAGCAGCACAGGGGGGTTCGGAAACATTCAGTACTTC
TRBD2,TRBV3-1,16,-,TRBJ2-1,CASSPPQAGSYNEQFF,TGTGCCAGCAGCCCACCGCAAGCGGGATCCTACAATGAGCAGTTCTTC
TRBD1,TRBV27,15,-,TRBJ1-6,CASSSEGQIGAPLHF,TGTGCCAGCAGTTCCGAGGGACAGATCGGAGCACCCCTCCACTTT
-,TRBV27,16,few,TRBJ1-3,CASSPTGLVIGNTIYF,TGTGCCAGCAGTCCGACGGGACTCGTGATTGGAAACACCATATATTTT
-,TRBV4-3,13,few,TRBJ2-4,CASSQETLGPQYF,TGCGCCAGCAGCCAAGAAACCCTCGGGCCTCAGTACTTC
TRBD2,TRBV28,15,-,TRBJ2-7,CASSQGLAELYEQYF,TGTGCCAGCAGCCAGGGACTAGCGGAACTCTACGAGCAGTACTTC
TRBD2,TRBV10-3,14,few,TRBJ2-5,CAIRSSGSWETQYF,TGTGCCATCAGAAGTAGCGGGAGTTGGGAGACCCAGTACTTC
TRBD2,TRBV5-4,17,-,TRBJ2-7,CALSGGLSGRRANEQYF,TGTGCCCTGAGCGGGGGGCTGAGCGGGAGGAGGGCCAACGAGCAGTACTTC
-,TRBV5-1,14,many,TRBJ1-2,CASSLQGDLYGYTF,TGCGCCAGCAGCTTACAGGGCGATTTGTATGGCTACACCTTC
TRBD2,TRBV4-2,16,-,TRBJ2-3,CASSPLAGEGADTQYF,TGTGCCAGCAGCCCTTTAGCGGGAGAGGGGGCAGATACGCAGTATTTT
-,TRBV6-5,14,few,TRBJ1-1,CASSYAVGGTEAFF,TGTGCCAGCAGTTACGCCGTAGGGGGCACTGAAGCTTTCTTT
-,TRBV4-3,17,-,TRBJ1-4,CASSQDQSGGPWEKLFF,TGCGCCAGCAGCCAAGATCAGTCGGGAGGTCCTTGGGAAAAACTGTTTTTT
-,TRBV5-1,14,-,TRBJ1-1,CASSSMLTDTKAFF,TGCGCCAGCAGCTCTATGTTGACGGATACCAAAGCTTTCTTT
-,TRBV5-1,18,few,TRBJ1-2,CASSWGPGVFDFDYGYTF,TGCGCCAGCAGCTGGGGACCAGGGGTTTTCGATTTTGACTATGGCTACACCTTC
-,TRBV24-1,15,-,TRBJ2-3,CATSAGTTSTDTQYF,TGTGCCACCAGTGCCGGGACAACGAGCACAGATACGCAGTATTTT
-,TRBV12-3/TRBV12-4,12,-,TRBJ2-4,CASSSGRYIQYF,TGTGCCAGCAGTTCGGGGCGTTACATTCAGTACTTC
TRBD1,TRBV18,14,-,TRBJ1-1,CASSPGGQGMGAFF,TGTGCCAGCTCACCGGGGGGACAGGGGATGGGAGCTTTCTTT
-,TRBV12-3/TRBV12-4,13,-,TRBJ1-5,CASSLRRDQPQHF,TGTGCCAGCAGTTTAAGGAGAGATCAGCCCCAGCATTTT